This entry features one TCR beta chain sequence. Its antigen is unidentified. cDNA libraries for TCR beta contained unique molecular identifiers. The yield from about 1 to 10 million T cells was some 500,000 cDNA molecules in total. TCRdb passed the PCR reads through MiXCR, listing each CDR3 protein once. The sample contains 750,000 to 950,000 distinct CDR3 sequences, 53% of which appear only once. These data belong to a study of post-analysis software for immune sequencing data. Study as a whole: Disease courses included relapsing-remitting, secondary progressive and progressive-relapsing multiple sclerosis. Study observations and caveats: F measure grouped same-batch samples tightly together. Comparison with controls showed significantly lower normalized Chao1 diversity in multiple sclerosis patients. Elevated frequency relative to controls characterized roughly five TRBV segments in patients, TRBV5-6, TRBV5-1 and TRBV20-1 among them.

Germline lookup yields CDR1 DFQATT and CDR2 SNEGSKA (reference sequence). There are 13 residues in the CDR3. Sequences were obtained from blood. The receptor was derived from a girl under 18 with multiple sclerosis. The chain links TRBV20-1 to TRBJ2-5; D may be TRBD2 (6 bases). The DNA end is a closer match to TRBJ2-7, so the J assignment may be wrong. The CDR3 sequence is CSASGTQIYEQYF. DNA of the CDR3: TGCAGTGCTTCTGGGACTCAAATCTACGAGCAGTACTTC.